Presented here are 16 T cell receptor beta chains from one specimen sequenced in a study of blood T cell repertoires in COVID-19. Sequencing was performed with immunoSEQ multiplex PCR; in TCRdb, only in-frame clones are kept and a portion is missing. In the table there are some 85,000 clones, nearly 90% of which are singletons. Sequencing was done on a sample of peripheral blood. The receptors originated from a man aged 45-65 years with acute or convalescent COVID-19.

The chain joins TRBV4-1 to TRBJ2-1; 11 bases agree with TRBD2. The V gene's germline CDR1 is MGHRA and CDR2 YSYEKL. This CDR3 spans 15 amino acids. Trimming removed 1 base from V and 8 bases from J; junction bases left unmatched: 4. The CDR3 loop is CASSQVAGGQDEQFF. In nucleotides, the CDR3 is TGCGCCAGCAGCCAAGTAGCGGGGGGGCAGGATGAGCAGTTCTTC.

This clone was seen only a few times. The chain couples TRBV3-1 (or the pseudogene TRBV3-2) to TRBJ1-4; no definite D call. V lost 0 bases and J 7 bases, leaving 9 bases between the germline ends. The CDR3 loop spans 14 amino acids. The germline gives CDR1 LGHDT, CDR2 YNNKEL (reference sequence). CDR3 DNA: TGTGCCAGCAGCCAAGATAGGCGGAGTGAAAAACTGTTTTTT. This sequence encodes CASSQDRRSEKLFF.

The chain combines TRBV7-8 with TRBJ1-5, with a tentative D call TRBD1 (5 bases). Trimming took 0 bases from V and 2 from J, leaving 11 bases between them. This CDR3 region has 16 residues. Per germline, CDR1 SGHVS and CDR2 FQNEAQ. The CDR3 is CASSLAGGRGNQPQHF. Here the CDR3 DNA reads TGTGCCAGCAGCTTAGCGGGGGGTCGGGGCAATCAGCCCCAGCATTTT. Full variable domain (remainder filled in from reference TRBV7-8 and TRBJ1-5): GAGVSQSPRYKVAKRGQDVALRCDPISGHVSLFWYQQALGQGPEFLTYFQNEAQLDKSGLPSDRFFAERPEGSVSTLKIQRTQQEDSAVYLCASSLAGGRGNQPQHFGDGTRLSIL.

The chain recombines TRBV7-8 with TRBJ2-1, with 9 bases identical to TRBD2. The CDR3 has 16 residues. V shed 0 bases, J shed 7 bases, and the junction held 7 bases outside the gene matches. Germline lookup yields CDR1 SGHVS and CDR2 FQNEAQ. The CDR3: CASSLAPSGVLNEQFF. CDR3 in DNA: TGTGCCAGCAGCTTAGCCCCTAGCGGGGTGCTAAATGAGCAGTTCTTC. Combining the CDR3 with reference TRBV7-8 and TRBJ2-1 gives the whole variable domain GAGVSQSPRYKVAKRGQDVALRCDPISGHVSLFWYQQALGQGPEFLTYFQNEAQLDKSGLPSDRFFAERPEGSVSTLKIQRTQQEDSAVYLCASSLAPSGVLNEQFFGPGTRLTVL.

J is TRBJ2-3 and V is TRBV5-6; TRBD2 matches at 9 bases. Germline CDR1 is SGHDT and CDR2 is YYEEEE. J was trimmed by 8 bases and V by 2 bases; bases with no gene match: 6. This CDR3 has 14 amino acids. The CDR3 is CASSFSGGRSTQYF. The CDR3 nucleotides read TGTGCCAGCAGCTTTAGCGGGGGTCGCTCTACGCAGTATTTT.

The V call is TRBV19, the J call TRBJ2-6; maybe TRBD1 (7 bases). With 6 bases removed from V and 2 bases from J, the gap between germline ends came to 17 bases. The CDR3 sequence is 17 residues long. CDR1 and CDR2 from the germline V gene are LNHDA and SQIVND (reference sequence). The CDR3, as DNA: TGTGCCAGTAGGGAGGGGACAGCCCAAGCTGGGGCCAACGTCCTGACTTTC. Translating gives CASREGTAQAGANVLTF.

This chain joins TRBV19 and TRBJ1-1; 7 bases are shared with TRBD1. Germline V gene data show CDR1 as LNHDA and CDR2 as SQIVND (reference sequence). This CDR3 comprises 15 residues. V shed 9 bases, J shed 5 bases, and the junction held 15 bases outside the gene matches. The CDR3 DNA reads TGTGCCAGCCACAGCCCTCCGGGACAGATTACTGAAGCTTTCTTT. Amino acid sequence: CASHSPPGQITEAFF.

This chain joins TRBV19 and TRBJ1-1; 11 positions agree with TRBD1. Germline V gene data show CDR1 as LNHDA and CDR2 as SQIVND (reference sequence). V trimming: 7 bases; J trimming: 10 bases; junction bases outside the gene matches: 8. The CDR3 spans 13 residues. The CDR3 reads CASTSDRGLGAFF. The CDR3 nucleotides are TGTGCCAGTACCTCGGACAGGGGGCTTGGAGCTTTCTTT.

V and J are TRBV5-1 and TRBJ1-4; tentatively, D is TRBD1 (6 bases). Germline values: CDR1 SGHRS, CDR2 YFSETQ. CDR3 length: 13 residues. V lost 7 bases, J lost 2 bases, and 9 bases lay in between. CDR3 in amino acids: CASGQGTNEKLFF. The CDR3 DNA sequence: TGCGCCAGCGGCCAGGGGACTAATGAAAAACTGTTTTTT.

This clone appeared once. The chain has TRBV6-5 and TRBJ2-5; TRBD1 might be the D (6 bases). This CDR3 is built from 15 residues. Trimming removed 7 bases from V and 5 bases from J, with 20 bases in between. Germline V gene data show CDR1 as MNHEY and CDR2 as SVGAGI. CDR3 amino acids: CASIPVMGAGETQYF. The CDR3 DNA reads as TGTGCCAGCATTCCTGTGATGGGGGCTGGGGAGACCCAGTACTTC.

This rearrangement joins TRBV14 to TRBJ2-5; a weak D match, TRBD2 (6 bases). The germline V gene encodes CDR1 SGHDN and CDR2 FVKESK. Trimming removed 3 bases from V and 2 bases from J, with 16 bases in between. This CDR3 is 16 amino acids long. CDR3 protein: CASSHKKVGGQETQYF. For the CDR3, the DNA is TGTGCCAGCAGCCACAAGAAGGTGGGGGGACAAGAGACCCAGTACTTC.

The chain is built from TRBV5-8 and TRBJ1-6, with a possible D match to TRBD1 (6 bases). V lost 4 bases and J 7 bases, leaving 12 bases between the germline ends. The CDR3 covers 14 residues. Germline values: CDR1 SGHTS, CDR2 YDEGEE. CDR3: CASSPFQGNSPLHF. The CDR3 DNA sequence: TGTGCCAGCAGCCCGTTTCAGGGGAATTCACCCCTCCACTTT.

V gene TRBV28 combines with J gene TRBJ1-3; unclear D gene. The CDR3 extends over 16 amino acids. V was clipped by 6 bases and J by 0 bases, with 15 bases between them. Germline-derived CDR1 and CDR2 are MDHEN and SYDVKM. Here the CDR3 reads CASRGPTPSSGNTIYF. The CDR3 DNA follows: TGTGCCAGCAGGGGTCCGACACCGAGCTCTGGAAACACCATATATTTT.

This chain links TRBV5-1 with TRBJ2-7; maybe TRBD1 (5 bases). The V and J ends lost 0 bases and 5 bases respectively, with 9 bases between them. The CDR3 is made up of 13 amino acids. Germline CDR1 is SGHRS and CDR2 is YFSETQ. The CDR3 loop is CASSLAGWDEQYV. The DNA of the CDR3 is TGCGCCAGCAGCTTGGCAGGGTGGGACGAGCAGTACGTC.

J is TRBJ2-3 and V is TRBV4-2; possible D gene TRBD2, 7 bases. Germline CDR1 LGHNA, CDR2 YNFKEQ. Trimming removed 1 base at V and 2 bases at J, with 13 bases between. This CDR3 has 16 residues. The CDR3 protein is CASSQGAGAHTDTQYF. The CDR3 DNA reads TGTGCCAGCAGCCAAGGGGCGGGGGCTCACACAGATACGCAGTATTTT.

CDR3 coding DNA: TGTGCCTGGACCGCGGGAGATACGCAGTATTTT. This translates into CAWTAGDTQYF. This chain joins TRBV30 and TRBJ2-3; D might be TRBD2 (5 bases). Germline CDR1 reads GTSNPN; CDR2 reads SVGIG (reference sequence). The V end was cut by 4 bases, the J end by 5 bases, with 7 bases between. The CDR3 spans 11 residues.